This T cell receptor (beta chain) was sequenced during a study of early T cells in non-severe SARS-CoV-2 infection. Study as a whole: Chains from this unsorted whole-blood bulk RNA could not be paired. Study-level results: VDJdb-based annotation leaned toward anti-spike CD8 responses and missed private and CD4 specificities.

The CDR3 extends over 12 amino acids. V shed 2 bases and J shed 12 bases, with 14 bases lying between them. Unique molecular identifiers were added to individual cDNA molecules. TCRdb re-called the 5' RACE reads with MiXCR, one entry per CDR3 protein. This table has 65,000 to 75,000 distinct CDR3 sequences, less than 15% appearing once. With regard to this clonotype: Its specificity is unknown.

The origin of this receptor is an adult who was a healthcare worker with PCR-confirmed SARS-CoV-2 infection or an uninfected control (not recorded which). The sample was whole blood. The chain recombines TRBV12-3 or TRBV12-4 with TRBJ2-7, with D possibly being TRBD2 (5 bases). CDR3 region: CASSLSRDRWYF. DNA of the CDR3: TGTGCCAGCAGTTTATCCCGGGATAGGTGGTACTTC.